These 20 T cell receptor beta chains came from one sample sequenced in a study of molecular identifiers for immune sequencing clone quantification. TCRdb analysed the PCR reads with MiXCR anew, one entry per CDR3 protein. This sample has tens of thousands of distinct CDR3 sequences, with over 15% found just once. The source material was naive CD8+ T cells from blood, with Jurkat cell RNA spiked in. Indicated subset: FACS-sorted CD8+CD4-CCR7+CD45RA+ naive T cells. The receptors here all came from a human donor in good health. Some libraries in this study had Jurkat cell RNA spiked in.

The V call is TRBV12-3 or TRBV12-4, the J call TRBJ2-4; 7 positions agree with TRBD1. V lost 6 bases and J lost 4; bases outside the gene matches: 18. CDR3 size: 18 residues. The CDR3 region is CASSQLFLRTGLKNIQYF. As DNA, the CDR3 is TGTGCCAGCAGCCAACTCTTCCTGCGGACAGGTTTAAAAAACATTCAGTACTTC.

Ten or more counts support this clonotype. This chain joins TRBV7-9 and TRBJ1-5; 8 positions match TRBD1. The ends lost 4 bases at V and 5 bases at J; junction bases unmatched: 7. Per the germline V gene, CDR1 is SEHNR and CDR2 is FQNEAQ (reference sequence). The CDR3 spans 15 residues. CDR3 coding DNA: TGTGCCAGCAGCTCCGGACAGGGAGGGCATCAGCCCCAGCATTTT. This encodes CASSSGQGGHQPQHF.

This clonotype is medium-sized by share. The J gene is TRBJ1-1, the V gene TRBV9; TRBD1 aligns across 7 bases. The V gene's germline CDR1 is SGDLS and CDR2 YYNGEE. J gave up 5 bases and V 4 bases, and 5 bases lay outside the gene matches. The CDR3 spans 13 residues. The CDR3 protein is CASSQGGETEAFF. In DNA, the CDR3 is TGTGCCAGCAGCCAGGGGGGTGAGACTGAAGCTTTCTTT.

The table lists this clonotype with many counts. V usage is TRBV5-4 and J usage is TRBJ2-1; a possible D gene is TRBD2 (5 bases). The germline CDR1 and CDR2 sequences are SGHNT and YYREEE (reference sequence). The CDR3 is made up of 20 amino acids. Trimming cost V 2 bases and J 5 bases, with 29 bases left between them. The CDR3 DNA sequence: TGTGCCAGCAGCTTAGGCCGTGGCACATCCCATTTTCAGAGGGACAATGAGCAGTTCTTC. Amino acid sequence: CASSLGRGTSHFQRDNEQFF.

This clonotype has ten or more counts. The V call is TRBV4-1, the J call TRBJ2-1; 8 positions match TRBD1. Trimming took 5 bases from V and 6 from J; bases not matched to a gene: 6. The germline CDR1 and CDR2 sequences are MGHRA and YSYEKL. CDR3 length equals 14 residues. DNA for the CDR3: TGCGCCAGCAGCGCCCGAACAGGGGGCAATGAGCAGTTCTTC. Translation gives CASSARTGGNEQFF.

This clonotype was detected many times. V is TRBV12-3 or TRBV12-4 and J is TRBJ2-3, with D uncertain. This CDR3 has 13 residues. Trimming took off 6 bases at V and 9 bases at J, with 16 bases between the two ends. This CDR3 is CASSPLLVGTQYF. The CDR3 DNA reads as TGTGCCAGCAGCCCCCTCCTGGTAGGGACGCAGTATTTT.

This clonotype was recorded a few times. The DNA of the CDR3 is TGTGCCAGCAGCTCACTAGCGGAGAGCACAGATACGCAGTATTTT. Residues: CASSSLAESTDTQYF. The V gene is TRBV28, the J gene TRBJ2-3; 8 bases align to TRBD2. J was trimmed by 0 bases and V by 6 bases; bases with no gene match: 5. The germline V gene has CDR1 MDHEN and CDR2 SYDVKM. This CDR3 comprises 15 residues.

Ten or more counts support this clonotype. The chain is built from TRBV28 and TRBJ1-5, with D possibly being TRBD1 (6 bases). This CDR3 is built from 14 residues. Germline V gene sequence: CDR1 MDHEN, CDR2 SYDVKM. The ends were cut back, 0 bases at V and 5 bases at J, with 8 bases in the middle. CDR3 in amino acids: CASSLWEGDQPQHF. DNA of the CDR3: TGTGCCAGCAGTTTATGGGAGGGGGATCAGCCCCAGCATTTT.

This clonotype was picked up a small number of times. A much larger clone lies one base from this, so it may be a read error. J is TRBJ2-7 and V is TRBV7-9; D is perhaps TRBD1 (6 bases). This CDR3 comprises 16 residues. Looked up from germline, CDR1 is SEHNR and CDR2 is FQNEAQ (reference sequence). The CDR3 coding sequence is TGTGCCAGCGGCTTAGCTAGAGGGACACACTCCTACGAGCAGTACTTC. Its translation: CASGLARGTHSYEQYF.

This clonotype turned up a few times. A much larger clone differs from this one at a single base, so this may be a read error. The gene calls are TRBV19 and TRBJ1-1; unclear D gene. Germline loops: CDR1 LNHDA, CDR2 SQIVND (reference sequence). This CDR3 spans 14 amino acids. The chain's CDR3 is CASTFKNMNIEAFF. The DNA of the CDR3 is TGTGCCAGTACCTTCAAGAACATGAACATTGAAGCTTTCTTT.

There are many counts of this clonotype. The rearrangement joins TRBV29-1 to TRBJ1-1; D not certain. In germline, CDR1 is SQVTM, CDR2 ANQGSEA. V lost 4 bases and J lost 0, with 6 bases in between. This CDR3 region has 12 residues. In DNA, the CDR3 is TGCAGCGTTGTCGGGGTGAACACTGAAGCTTTCTTT. Translation: CSVVGVNTEAFF.

With respect to this clonotype: A read error is possible here, since a much larger clone lies one base away. This sequence joins TRBV7-9 and TRBJ2-3, with 10 nucleotides matching TRBD1. CDR1 and CDR2 from the germline V gene are SEHNR and FQNEAQ (reference sequence). The CDR3 extends over 17 amino acids. DNA of the CDR3: TGTGCCAGCAGCCCCCTGGCCGACAGGGGGCGGACAGATACGCAGTGTTTT. This gives the protein CASSPLADRGRTDTQCF.

This clonotype was seen many times. This chain connects TRBV20-1 to TRBJ2-2, with 14 bases lining up with TRBD2. The CDR3 consists of 20 residues. Germline loops: CDR1 DFQATT, CDR2 SNEGSKA (reference sequence). V trimming: 0 bases; J trimming: 7 bases; junction bases outside the gene matches: 16. The CDR3, as DNA: TGCAGTGCTAGAGATGGACGGGGGGGACTAGCGGGAGTTTGGGGCGGGGAGCTGTTTTTT. Residues: CSARDGRGGLAGVWGGELFF.

This clonotype was picked up many times. The rearrangement uses TRBV27 and TRBJ1-1; no reliable D call. This CDR3 is 12 amino acids long. The V gene's germline CDR1 is MNHEY and CDR2 SMNVEV (reference sequence). Deletions cut 2 bases from V and 3 bases from J, with 4 bases between. CDR3 region: CASSLGYTEAFF. CDR3 nucleotide sequence: TGTGCCAGCAGTTTAGGGTACACTGAAGCTTTCTTT.

In its sample, this clonotype was seen many times. The chain joins TRBV4-3 to TRBJ2-3; D remains ambiguous. CDR3 length: 15 amino acids. Between the trimmed V and J ends, which lost 6 bases and 1 base, there was a span of 14 bases. Germline-derived CDR1 and CDR2 are LGHNA and YSLEER. CDR3 bases: TGCGCCAGCAGTCCCCGTCTTTCGGGCACAGATACGCAGTATTTT. Protein sequence: CASSPRLSGTDTQYF.

Relative to its sample, this clonotype is medium-sized. The chain links TRBV6-2 or TRBV6-3 to TRBJ1-5, with 7 positions matching TRBD1. The ends lost 4 bases at V and 5 bases at J; junction bases unmatched: 8. There are 15 residues in the CDR3. Germline CDR1 reads MNHEY; CDR2 reads SVGEGT. Here the CDR3 reads CASSLRDSPYQPQHF. CDR3 sequence (DNA): TGTGCCAGCAGTTTACGGGACAGCCCCTATCAGCCCCAGCATTTT.

The genes are TRBV30 and TRBJ1-1; possibly TRBD1 for D (5 bases). Germline V gene lookup returns CDR1 GTSNPN and CDR2 SVGIG (reference sequence). The CDR3 has 16 amino acids. V was trimmed by 0 bases and J by 4 bases, leaving 18 bases between them. CDR3 DNA sequence: TGTGCCTGGAGTGTACGGTTAGGAGGGGTGGGCACTGAAGCTTTCTTT. Amino acids: CAWSVRLGGVGTEAFF.

This clonotype showed up many times. This chain uses TRBV20-1 with TRBJ1-6; 10 nucleotides match TRBD1. In germline, CDR1 is DFQATT, CDR2 SNEGSKA (reference sequence). The CDR3 consists of 14 residues. The V gene end was trimmed by 1 base and the J gene end by 10 bases; junction bases not matched to a gene: 4. The CDR3 region is CSARVGTGESPLHF. The CDR3, as DNA: TGCAGTGCTAGAGTGGGGACAGGGGAGTCACCCCTCCACTTT.

This clonotype showed up many times. The CDR3 spells CASSQTGFGGNEQYF. The CDR3 DNA is TGTGCCAGCAGCCAGACAGGGTTTGGAGGGAACGAGCAGTACTTC. The chain combines TRBV5-6 with TRBJ2-7; tentative D call: TRBD1 (7 bases). The CDR3 spans 15 residues. V dropped 4 bases and J dropped 5 bases, with 19 bases sitting between them. Germline V gene lookup returns CDR1 SGHDT and CDR2 YYEEEE.

This CDR3 reads CASSLALDRYGTEAFF. DNA of the CDR3: TGCGCCAGCAGCTTGGCCCTTGACAGATACGGGACTGAAGCTTTCTTT. The chain uses TRBV5-1 and TRBJ1-1, with D possibly being TRBD1 (5 bases). The V gene lost 0 bases and the J gene lost 5 bases, with 17 bases spanning the gap. Germline V gene lookup returns CDR1 SGHRS and CDR2 YFSETQ. This CDR3 contains 16 residues.